The 18 T cell receptor beta chains below come from one sample, sequenced in a study of T-cell reconstitution after alpha-beta-depleted transplantation in children. The TCRbeta library was prepared with unique molecular identifiers. One entry per CDR3 protein, called by TCRdb with MiXCR from the PCR reads. This sample has around 300,000 distinct CDR3 sequences, with around a tenth found just once. The sequences come from peripheral blood, collected 180 days after TCRalphabeta/CD19-depleted stem cell transplant. Receptors were obtained from a male patient between 2 and 15 years old who had a stem cell transplant for chronic granulomatous disease, so the T cells may come from the graft donor.

This clonotype occurred many times. This chain uses TRBV5-1 with TRBJ1-1; 8 bases fit TRBD1. The CDR3 contains 14 residues. Germline V CDR1 and CDR2: SGHRS, YFSETQ. V shed 5 bases and J 0 bases; nucleotides not matched to a gene: 3. In DNA, the CDR3 is TGCGCCAGCAGACAGGACAGGGTGAACACTGAAGCTTTCTTT. Protein: CASRQDRVNTEAFF.

This clonotype was recorded many times. The CDR3 sequence is CASRAGGKTGELFF. The CDR3, as DNA: TGTGCCAGCAGAGCGGGGGGGAAGACCGGGGAGCTGTTTTTT. The rearrangement links TRBV9 to TRBJ2-2, with TRBD2 identical over 10 bases. Germline CDR1 reads SGDLS; CDR2 reads YYNGEE. V shed 5 bases and J 5 bases; nucleotides not matched to a gene: 3. This CDR3 contains 14 residues. Together with reference TRBV9 and TRBJ2-2, the CDR3 gives the full variable domain: DSGVTQTPKHLITATGQRVTLRCSPRSGDLSVYWYQQSLDQGLQFLIQYYNGEERAKGNILERFSAQQFPDLHSELNLSSLELGDSALYFCASRAGGKTGELFFGEGSRLTVL.

On this clonotype: The junction departs from germline at one end; a sequencing error may be responsible. The chain combines TRBV5-6 with TRBJ2-5; the D is unclear. Germline lookup yields CDR1 SGHDT and CDR2 YYEEEE. The CDR3 sequence is 12 residues long. CDR3: CASSLGGKTQSF. The DNA for the CDR3 is TGTGCCAGCAGCTTGGGGGGAAAGACCCAGTCCTTC.

This clonotype was seen ten or more times. This chain connects TRBV28 to TRBJ1-2; 7 nucleotides align to TRBD1. Germline CDR1 is MDHEN and CDR2 is SYDVKM. This CDR3 spans 15 amino acids. After removal of 5 bases from V and 3 bases from J, the junction contained 9 bases not matched to a gene. The CDR3 reads CASSPARTGYYGYTF. The CDR3 DNA reads TGTGCCAGCAGTCCCGCCAGGACAGGTTACTATGGCTACACCTTC.

There are many counts of this clonotype. This chain links TRBV5-5 with TRBJ2-5; D is perhaps TRBD1 or TRBD2 (5 bases each). This CDR3 has 13 amino acids. From germline, CDR1 is SGHKS and CDR2 YYEKEE (reference sequence). V gave up 4 bases and J gave up 3 bases, with 10 bases separating them. CDR3 amino acids: CASSHGTEETQYF. The CDR3 region has the DNA TGTGCCAGCAGCCACGGGACGGAAGAGACCCAGTACTTC.

This clonotype was detected ten times or more. This chain connects TRBV19 to TRBJ2-1; TRBD2 matches at 9 bases. CDR3 size: 16 residues. Germline V gene lookup returns CDR1 LNHDA and CDR2 SQIVND (reference sequence). The V gene end was trimmed by 5 bases and the J gene end by 8 bases; junction bases not matched to a gene: 13. CDR3 amino acids: CASSLTGLAPRDEQFF. CDR3 in DNA: TGTGCCAGTAGTCTTACGGGACTAGCACCCAGGGATGAGCAGTTCTTC.

This clonotype was picked up many times. The chain combines TRBV12-3 or TRBV12-4 with TRBJ1-1; D not resolved. The CDR3 consists of 13 residues. V lost 2 bases, J lost 1 base, and 5 bases lay in between. The CDR3 here is CASSLQRNTEAFF. CDR3 DNA: TGTGCCAGCAGTTTACAGAGGAACACTGAAGCTTTCTTT.

This clonotype was observed at least ten times. The chain couples TRBV12-3 or TRBV12-4 to TRBJ2-1; a possible D gene is TRBD2 (5 bases). This CDR3 region has 16 residues. The V gene lost 6 bases and the J gene lost 5 bases, with 20 bases spanning the gap. CDR3 bases: TGTGCCAGCAGCCCCGCTCTAGCCGAAGTTCACAATGAGCAGTTCTTC. Its protein product is CASSPALAEVHNEQFF.

This clonotype was counted at least ten times. CDR3 region: CSVQRMNQPQHF. DNA for the CDR3: TGCAGCGTTCAGAGAATGAATCAGCCCCAGCATTTT. The chain combines TRBV20-1 with TRBJ1-5; D unresolved. The CDR3 extends over 12 amino acids. Germline lookup yields CDR1 DFQATT and CDR2 SNEGSKA (reference sequence).

This clonotype came up many times. V gene TRBV11-2 combines with J gene TRBJ2-2; no definite D call. V was clipped by 0 bases and J by 7 bases, with 9 bases between them. The CDR3 runs 14 residues. Per germline, CDR1 SGHAT and CDR2 FQNNGV. The CDR3 bases are TGTGCCAGCAGCTTAGATGTAAGAGTCGGGGAGCTGTTTTTT. It yields the protein CASSLDVRVGELFF. Variable domain in full (rest from reference TRBV11-2 and TRBJ2-2): EAGVAQSPRYKIIEKRQSVAFWCNPISGHATLYWYQQILGQGPKLLIQFQNNGVVDDSQLPKDRFSAERLKGVDSTLKIQPAKLEDSAVYLCASSLDVRVGELFFGEGSRLTVL.

There are many counts of this clonotype. The chain couples TRBV5-1 to TRBJ2-1; D is unresolved. Germline CDR1 SGHRS, CDR2 YFSETQ. V shed 7 bases and J shed 0 bases, with 14 bases lying between them. This CDR3 region has 15 residues. Written as DNA, the CDR3 is TGCGCCAGCCAGCCCGGTGTGGCCTCCTACAATGAGCAGTTCTTC. Translating it yields CASQPGVASYNEQFF.

At least ten counts were recorded for this clonotype. V gene TRBV6-1 combines with J gene TRBJ2-3; the D call may be TRBD1 or TRBD2 (5 bases each). The CDR3 runs to 13 residues. Deletions cut 7 bases from V and 5 bases from J, with 13 bases between. Germline loops: CDR1 MNHNS, CDR2 SASEGT. CDR3 sequence: CASNPGPRDTQYF. DNA of the CDR3: TGTGCCAGCAACCCGGGACCACGAGATACGCAGTATTTT.

This clonotype was seen at least ten times. The chain carries TRBV28 and TRBJ1-1; weak D call: TRBD1 (5 bases). The length of the CDR3 is 14 residues. The V end was cut by 6 bases, the J end by 0 bases, with 11 bases between. CDR1 is MDHEN and CDR2 is SYDVKM in the germline V gene. This CDR3 reads CASREGTVNTEAFF. In DNA form, the CDR3 reads TGTGCCAGCAGGGAAGGGACGGTGAACACTGAAGCTTTCTTT. Drawing the rest from reference TRBV28 and TRBJ1-1, the complete variable domain is DVKVTQSSRYLVKRTGEKVFLECVQDMDHENMFWYRQDPGLGLRLIYFSYDVKMKEKGDIPEGYSVSREKKERFSLILESASTNQTSMYLCASREGTVNTEAFFGQGTRLTVV.

This clonotype was seen many times. V and J are TRBV20-1 and TRBJ2-1; no reliable D call. With 1 base removed from V and 5 bases from J, the gap between germline ends came to 3 bases. The CDR3 length is 11 residues. The germline V gene encodes CDR1 DFQATT and CDR2 SNEGSKA (reference sequence). CDR3 in DNA: TGCAGTGCTAGAGTCAACAATGAGCAGTTCTTC. Translated: CSARVNNEQFF.

This clonotype has just a few counts. The V call is TRBV9, the J call TRBJ2-7; D gene ambiguous. Trimming stripped 0 bases from V and 7 bases from J, with 14 bases between. The CDR3 runs to 14 residues. Germline V gives CDR1 SGDLS, CDR2 YYNGEE. The chain's CDR3 is CASSVGAQPREQYF. The CDR3 DNA follows: TGTGCCAGCAGCGTAGGGGCCCAGCCCCGAGAGCAGTACTTC.

Many counts were recorded for this clonotype. The chain has TRBV20-1 and TRBJ2-3, with D unclear. V lost 6 bases and J lost 2, with 15 bases in between. Germline CDR1 DFQATT, CDR2 SNEGSKA (reference sequence). This CDR3 region has 14 residues. CDR3 bases: TGCAGTGCGACCGGACCGTCCGACACAGATACGCAGTATTTT. Translating it yields CSATGPSDTDTQYF.

This clonotype has more than one count but fewer than ten. This chain connects TRBV28 to TRBJ2-4, with D tentatively TRBD1 (5 bases). Germline CDR1 is MDHEN and CDR2 is SYDVKM. V was shortened by 5 bases and J by 4 bases, with 9 bases between the two germline ends. The CDR3 sequence is 13 residues long. In nucleotides, the CDR3 is TGTGCCAGCAGTGAACAGGTTAAAAACATTCAGTACTTC. Amino acids: CASSEQVKNIQYF.

This clonotype has ten or more counts. The chain recombines TRBV27 with TRBJ2-3, with 7 positions matching TRBD2. The CDR3 is 16 residues long. V lost 1 base to trimming and J lost 2 bases; unmatched junction nucleotides: 6. Germline loops: CDR1 MNHEY, CDR2 SMNVEV (reference sequence). The CDR3 protein is CASSLFAGVVTDTQYF. The CDR3 nucleotides read TGTGCCAGCAGTTTATTTGCGGGGGTCGTCACAGATACGCAGTATTTT.